This record covers a single T cell receptor (beta chain). Its specificity is unknown. A much larger clone lies one base from this, so it may be a read error. The data are from a study of molecular identifiers for immune sequencing clone quantification. The authors gated naive CD8 T cells as CD8+CD4-CCR7+CD45RA+ for sorting. V dropped 7 bases and J dropped 4; count of bases not matched to a gene: 0. Germline V CDR1 and CDR2: SGHRS, YFSETQ. The CDR3 totals 11 residues. As previously described, bulk TCR libraries were made using listed TCR primers. Using its own MiXCR run on the PCR reads, TCRdb lists one record per CDR3 protein. The table includes hundreds of thousands of distinct CDR3 sequences, 20% to 25% detected once. General study results and limits: The sizes of highly expanded clones could be underestimated when identical TCR molecules share a barcode.

The receptor's source is a human donor in good health. Some libraries in this study had Jurkat cell RNA spiked in. Sequenced sample: naive CD8+ T cells from blood, with Jurkat cell RNA spiked in. Subset: FACS-sorted CD8+CD4-CCR7+CD45RA+ naive T cells. The chain has TRBV5-1 and TRBJ1-1, with TRBD1 identical over 8 bases. CDR3 bases: TGCGCCAGCGACAGGGGCACTGAAGCTTTCTTT. Its protein is CASDRGTEAFF.